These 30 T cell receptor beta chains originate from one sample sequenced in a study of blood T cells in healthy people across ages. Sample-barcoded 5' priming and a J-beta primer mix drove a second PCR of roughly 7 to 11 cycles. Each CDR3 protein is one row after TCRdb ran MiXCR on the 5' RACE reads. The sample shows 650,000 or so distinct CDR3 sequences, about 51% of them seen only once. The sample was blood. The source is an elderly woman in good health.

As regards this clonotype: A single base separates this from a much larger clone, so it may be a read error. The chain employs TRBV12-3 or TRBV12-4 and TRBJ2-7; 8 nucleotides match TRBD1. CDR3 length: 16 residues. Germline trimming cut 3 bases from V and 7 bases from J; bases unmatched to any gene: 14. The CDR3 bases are TGTGCCAGCAGTTTTTTAGGACAGGGATATGGCAATGAGCAGTACTTC. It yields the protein CASSFLGQGYGNEQYF.

This CDR3 reads CSAPRTVNYGYTF. CDR3 in DNA: TGCAGTGCTCCCAGGACAGTTAACTATGGCTACACCTTC. This rearrangement joins TRBV20-1 to TRBJ1-2; a possible D gene is TRBD1 (6 bases). V was trimmed by 5 bases and J by 1 base, leaving 11 bases between them. Per germline, CDR1 DFQATT and CDR2 SNEGSKA (reference sequence). The CDR3 runs to 13 residues.

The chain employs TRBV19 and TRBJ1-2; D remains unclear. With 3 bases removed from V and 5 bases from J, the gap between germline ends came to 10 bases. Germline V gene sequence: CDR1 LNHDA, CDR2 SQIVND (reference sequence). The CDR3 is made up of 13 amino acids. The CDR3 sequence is CASSIISIYGYTF. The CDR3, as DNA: TGTGCCAGTAGTATTATCTCTATTTATGGCTACACCTTC.

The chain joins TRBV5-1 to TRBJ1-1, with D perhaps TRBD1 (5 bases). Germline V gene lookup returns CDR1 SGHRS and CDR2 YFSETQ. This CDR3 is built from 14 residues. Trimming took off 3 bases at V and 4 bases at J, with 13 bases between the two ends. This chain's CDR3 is CASSSLGDSTEAFF. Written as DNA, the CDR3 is TGCGCCAGCAGCTCCCTAGGGGACTCCACTGAAGCTTTCTTT.

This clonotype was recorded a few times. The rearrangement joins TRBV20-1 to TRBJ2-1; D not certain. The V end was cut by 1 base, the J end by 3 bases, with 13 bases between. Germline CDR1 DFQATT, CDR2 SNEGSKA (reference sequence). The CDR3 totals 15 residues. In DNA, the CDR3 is TGCAGTGCTAGAGCTCGGAGATCAAGCTACAATGAGCAGTTCTTC. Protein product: CSARARRSSYNEQFF.

CDR3 in amino acids: CASSLSWGAVGELFF. CDR3 nucleotide sequence: TGTGCCAGCAGCCTCTCCTGGGGGGCAGTCGGGGAGCTGTTTTTT. V usage is TRBV14 and J usage is TRBJ2-2; D possibly uses TRBD1 or TRBD2 (6 bases each). With 4 bases removed from V and 7 bases from J, the gap between germline ends came to 16 bases. This CDR3 comprises 15 residues. Per germline, CDR1 SGHDN and CDR2 FVKESK.

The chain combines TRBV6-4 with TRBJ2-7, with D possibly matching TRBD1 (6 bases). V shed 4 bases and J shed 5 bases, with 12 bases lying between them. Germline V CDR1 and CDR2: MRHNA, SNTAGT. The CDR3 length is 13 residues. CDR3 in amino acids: CASSVEGGHEQYF. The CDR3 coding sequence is TGTGCCAGCAGTGTGGAAGGGGGACACGAGCAGTACTTC.

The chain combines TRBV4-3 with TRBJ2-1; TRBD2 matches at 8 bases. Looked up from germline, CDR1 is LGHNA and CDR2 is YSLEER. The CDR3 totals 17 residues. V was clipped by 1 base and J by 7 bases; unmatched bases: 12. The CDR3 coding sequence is TGCGCCAGCAGCCAAGTGTCCGGGAGGGCCCTCGGGAATGAGCAGTTCTTC. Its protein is CASSQVSGRALGNEQFF.

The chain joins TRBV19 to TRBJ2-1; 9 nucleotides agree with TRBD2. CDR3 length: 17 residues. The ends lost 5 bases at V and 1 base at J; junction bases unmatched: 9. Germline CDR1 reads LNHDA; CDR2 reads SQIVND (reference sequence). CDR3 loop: CASSPNGGRGSYNEQFF. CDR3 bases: TGTGCCAGTAGTCCCAATGGCGGGAGGGGATCCTACAATGAGCAGTTCTTC.

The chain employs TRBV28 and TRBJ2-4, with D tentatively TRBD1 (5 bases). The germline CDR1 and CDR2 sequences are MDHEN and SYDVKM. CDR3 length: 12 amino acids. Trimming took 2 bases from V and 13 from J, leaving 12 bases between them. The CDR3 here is CASSLGFAGQYF. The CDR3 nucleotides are TGTGCCAGCAGTTTAGGATTCGCAGGGCAGTACTTC.

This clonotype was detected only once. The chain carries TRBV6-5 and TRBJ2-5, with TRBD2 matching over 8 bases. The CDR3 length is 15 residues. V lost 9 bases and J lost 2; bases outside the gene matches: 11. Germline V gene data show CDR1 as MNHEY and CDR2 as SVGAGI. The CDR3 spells CARPPLAAKQETQYF. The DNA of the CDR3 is TGTGCCAGGCCTCCACTAGCGGCCAAACAAGAGACCCAGTACTTC.

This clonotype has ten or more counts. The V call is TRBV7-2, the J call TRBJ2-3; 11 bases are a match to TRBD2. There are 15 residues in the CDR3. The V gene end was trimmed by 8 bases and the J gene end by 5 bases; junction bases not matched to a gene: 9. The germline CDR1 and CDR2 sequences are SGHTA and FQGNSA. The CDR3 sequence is CASCPNLAGGDTQYF. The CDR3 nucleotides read TGTGCCAGCTGCCCGAACCTAGCGGGGGGAGATACGCAGTATTTT.

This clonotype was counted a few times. The CDR3 bases are TGTGCCAGCAGCCAAAATGGAGGTCAGCCCCAGCATTTT. Translated: CASSQNGGQPQHF. J is TRBJ1-5 and V is TRBV3-1; D not resolved. The CDR3 is made up of 13 amino acids. Trimming pared 2 bases from V and 6 bases from J, leaving 8 bases between. The V gene's germline CDR1 is LGHDT and CDR2 YNNKEL (reference sequence).

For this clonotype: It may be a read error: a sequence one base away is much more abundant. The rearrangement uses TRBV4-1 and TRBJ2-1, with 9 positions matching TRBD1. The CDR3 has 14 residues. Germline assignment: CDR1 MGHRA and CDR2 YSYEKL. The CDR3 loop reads CASSQGDREYERFF. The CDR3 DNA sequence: TGCGCCAGCAGCCAGGGGGACAGGGAATATGAGCGGTTCTTC.

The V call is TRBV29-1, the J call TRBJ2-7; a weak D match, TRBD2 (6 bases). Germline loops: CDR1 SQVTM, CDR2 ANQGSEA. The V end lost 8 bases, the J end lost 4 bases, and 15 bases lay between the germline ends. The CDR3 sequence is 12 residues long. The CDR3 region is CSTRDCVYEQYF. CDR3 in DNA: TGCAGCACAAGGGACTGCGTGTACGAGCAGTACTTC.

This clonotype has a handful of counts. For the CDR3, the DNA is TGTGCCAGCAGTTACTCGTACAGCGACTCCTACAATGAGCAGTTCTTC. It yields the protein CASSYSYSDSYNEQFF. The chain is built from TRBV6-5 and TRBJ2-1; no clear D. V was clipped by 0 bases and J by 0 bases, with 9 bases between them. Per the germline V gene, CDR1 is MNHEY and CDR2 is SVGAGI. The CDR3 sequence is 16 residues long.

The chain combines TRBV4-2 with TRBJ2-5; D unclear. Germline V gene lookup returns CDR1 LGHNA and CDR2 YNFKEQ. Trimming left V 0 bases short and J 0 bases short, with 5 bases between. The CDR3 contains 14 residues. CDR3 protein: CASSQDPDQETQYF. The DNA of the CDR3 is TGTGCCAGCAGCCAAGACCCGGACCAAGAGACCCAGTACTTC.

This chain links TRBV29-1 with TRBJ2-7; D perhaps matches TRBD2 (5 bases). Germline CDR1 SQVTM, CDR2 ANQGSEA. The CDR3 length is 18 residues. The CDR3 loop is CTCVGPLSARVNHNEQYF. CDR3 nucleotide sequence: TGCACCTGTGTGGGTCCCCTTAGCGCGAGAGTAAACCACAATGAGCAGTACTTC.

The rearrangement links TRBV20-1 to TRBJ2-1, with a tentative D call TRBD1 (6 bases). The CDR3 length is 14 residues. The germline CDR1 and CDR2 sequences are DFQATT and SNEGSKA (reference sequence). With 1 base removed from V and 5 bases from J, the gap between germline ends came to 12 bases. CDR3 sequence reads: CSARVTGSNNEQFF. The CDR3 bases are TGCAGTGCTAGAGTGACAGGATCTAACAATGAGCAGTTCTTC.

The CDR3 is CASSYFLTTGSAYNSPLHF. The CDR3 nucleotides read TGTGCCAGCAGTTACTTCCTAACGACAGGGTCAGCCTATAATTCACCCCTCCACTTT. The chain joins TRBV6-2 or TRBV6-3 to TRBJ1-6; 7 nucleotides agree with TRBD1. The germline V gene encodes CDR1 MNHEY and CDR2 SVGEGT. Trimming cost V 1 base and J 2 bases; bases outside gene matches: 11. This CDR3 has 19 residues.

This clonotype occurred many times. CDR3 nucleotides: TGTGCCAGCAGCTTAGAATTGAGGGGGGTGCTAGCGGGATTCCACAATGAGCAGTTCTTC. The encoded protein is CASSLELRGVLAGFHNEQFF. V gene TRBV11-2 combines with J gene TRBJ2-1; 9 nucleotides align to TRBD2. Trimming removed 0 bases from V and 5 bases from J; junction bases left unmatched: 17. Germline V gives CDR1 SGHAT, CDR2 FQNNGV. The CDR3 runs 20 residues.

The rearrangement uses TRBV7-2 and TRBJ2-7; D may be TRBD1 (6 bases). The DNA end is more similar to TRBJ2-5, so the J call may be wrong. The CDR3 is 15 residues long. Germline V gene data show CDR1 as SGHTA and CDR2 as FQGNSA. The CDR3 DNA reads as TGTGCCAGCAGCACCCAGACAGGAGTTGGAGAGACCCAGTACTTC. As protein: CASSTQTGVGETQYF.

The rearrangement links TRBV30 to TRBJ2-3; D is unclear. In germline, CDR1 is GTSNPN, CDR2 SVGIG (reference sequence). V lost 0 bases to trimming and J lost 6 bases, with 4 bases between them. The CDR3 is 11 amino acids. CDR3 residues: CAWSVLDTQYF. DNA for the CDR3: TGTGCCTGGAGTGTACTCGATACGCAGTATTTT.

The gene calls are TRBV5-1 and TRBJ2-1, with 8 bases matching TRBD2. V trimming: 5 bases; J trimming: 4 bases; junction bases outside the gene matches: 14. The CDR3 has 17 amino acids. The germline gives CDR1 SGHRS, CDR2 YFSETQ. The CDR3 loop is CASSGGSTGGFYNEQFF. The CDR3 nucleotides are TGCGCCAGCAGTGGGGGATCAACGGGGGGGTTTTACAATGAGCAGTTCTTC.

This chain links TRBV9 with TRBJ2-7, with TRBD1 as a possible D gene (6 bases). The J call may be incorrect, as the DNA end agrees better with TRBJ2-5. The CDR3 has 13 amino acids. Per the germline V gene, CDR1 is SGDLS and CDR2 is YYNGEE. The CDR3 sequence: CASSTGQTETQYF. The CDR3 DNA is TGTGCCAGCAGCACTGGACAGACAGAGACCCAGTACTTC.

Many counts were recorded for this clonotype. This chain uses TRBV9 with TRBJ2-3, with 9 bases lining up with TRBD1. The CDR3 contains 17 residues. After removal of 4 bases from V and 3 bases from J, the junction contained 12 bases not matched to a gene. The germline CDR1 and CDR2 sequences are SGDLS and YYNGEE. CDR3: CASSPRGDRALTDTQYF. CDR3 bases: TGTGCCAGCAGCCCGAGGGGGGACAGGGCGTTGACAGATACGCAGTATTTT.

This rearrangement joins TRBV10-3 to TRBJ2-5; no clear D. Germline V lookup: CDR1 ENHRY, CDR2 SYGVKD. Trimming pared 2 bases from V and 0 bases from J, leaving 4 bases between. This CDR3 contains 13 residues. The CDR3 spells CAISEGHQETQYF. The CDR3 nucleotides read TGTGCCATCAGTGAGGGGCACCAAGAGACCCAGTACTTC.

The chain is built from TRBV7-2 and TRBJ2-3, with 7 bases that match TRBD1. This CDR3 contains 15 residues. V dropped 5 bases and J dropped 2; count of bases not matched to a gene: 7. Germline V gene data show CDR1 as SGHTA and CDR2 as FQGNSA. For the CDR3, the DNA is TGTGCCAGCAGCACCCGGGACAGTATCACAGATACGCAGTATTTT. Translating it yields CASSTRDSITDTQYF.

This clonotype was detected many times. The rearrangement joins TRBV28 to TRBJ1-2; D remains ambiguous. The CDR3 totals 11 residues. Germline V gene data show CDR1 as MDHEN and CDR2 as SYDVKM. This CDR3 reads CAGGSNYGYTF. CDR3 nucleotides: TGTGCGGGAGGCTCGAACTATGGCTACACCTTC.

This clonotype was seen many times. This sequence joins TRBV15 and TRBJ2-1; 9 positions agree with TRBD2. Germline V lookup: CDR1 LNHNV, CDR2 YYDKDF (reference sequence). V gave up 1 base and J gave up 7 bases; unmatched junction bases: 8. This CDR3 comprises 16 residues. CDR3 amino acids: CATSRVGSGSLNEQFF. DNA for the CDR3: TGTGCCACCAGCAGAGTAGGTAGCGGGAGTTTAAATGAGCAGTTCTTC.